One sample yielded the 16 T cell receptor beta chains listed below, sequenced in a study of T cells expressing NK-cell markers. Using the 5' RACE reads, TCRdb records one entry per CDR3 protein without DNA. Reported are approximately 440,000 distinct CDR3 sequences; the ten largest clones contain under 1.5%. Sequencing input: blood T cells: a sorted CD56 or NKG2C T cell subset, CD4+ or CD8+ T cells, or bulk PBMC T cells (not recorded which). The receptors here all came from a woman in her forties or fifties in good health.

The V gene is TRBV5-1, the J gene TRBJ1-1; TCRdb calls TRBD1, which cannot be checked without DNA. Germline loops: CDR1 SGHRS, CDR2 YFSETQ. The CDR3 is 13 residues long. CDR3 sequence: CASSSGTGVVAFF.

The V call is TRBV5-4, the J call TRBJ2-7; TCRdb returns TRBD2, unconfirmable since there is no DNA. Germline CDR1 reads SGHNT; CDR2 reads YYREEE (reference sequence). This CDR3 comprises 15 residues. The CDR3 sequence is CASSSQREVPGEQYF.

The genes are TRBV27 and TRBJ2-5; TCRdb's D call of TRBD1 is untestable without DNA. Germline V gene lookup returns CDR1 MNHEY and CDR2 SMNVEV (reference sequence). The CDR3 runs to 15 residues. CDR3 sequence reads: CASSSSGTASETQYF.

V usage is TRBV7-9 and J usage is TRBJ1-3; as DNA is missing, the TRBD1 call by TCRdb cannot be tested. The CDR3 extends over 14 amino acids. CDR1 is SEHNR, CDR2 FQNEAQ, per germline (reference sequence). This chain's CDR3 is CASSARGPGNTIYF.

V usage is TRBV4-1 and J usage is TRBJ2-7. CDR1 is MGHRA and CDR2 is YSYEKL in the germline V gene. This CDR3 spans 15 amino acids. The CDR3 loop reads CASSQPSETLYEQYF.

The genes are TRBV29-1 and TRBJ2-7; there is no DNA to check the TCRdb D call of TRBD1. The CDR3 runs to 12 residues. The germline V gene has CDR1 SQVTM and CDR2 ANQGSEA. The CDR3 protein is CSVRQGSYEQYF.

The J gene is TRBJ2-5, the V gene TRBV7-9. Looked up from germline, CDR1 is SEHNR and CDR2 is FQNEAQ (reference sequence). The CDR3 is made up of 14 amino acids. The CDR3 is CASSLLRSQETQYF. The full variable domain, rest sourced from reference TRBV7-9 and TRBJ2-5, is DTGVSQNPRHKITKRGQNVTFRCDPISEHNRLYWYRQTLGQGPEFLTYFQNEAQLEKSRLLSDRFSAERPKGSFSTLEIQRTEQGDSAMYLCASSLLRSQETQYFGPGTRLLVL.

The chain links TRBV6-6 to TRBJ2-2; TCRdb's D call of TRBD1 is untestable without DNA. Germline CDR1 reads MNHNY; CDR2 reads SVGAGI (reference sequence). The CDR3 runs 15 residues. This CDR3 is CASSPQGKKTGELFF.

The chain recombines TRBV6-4 with TRBJ2-3; without DNA, the TCRdb call of TRBD2 cannot be checked. The CDR3 is 14 residues long. CDR1 is MRHNA and CDR2 is SNTAGT in the germline V gene. The CDR3 here is CASSDSGLTDTQYF.

This chain joins TRBV6-2 or TRBV6-3 and TRBJ1-2; TCRdb proposes TRBD1, but this gene call is untestable without DNA. From germline, CDR1 is MNHEY and CDR2 SVGEGT. The CDR3 loop spans 16 amino acids. The CDR3 protein is CASSSGQGALNYGYTF.

The V call is TRBV4-2, the J call TRBJ2-2; the D call from TCRdb, TRBD1, cannot be confirmed without DNA. CDR1 is LGHNA, CDR2 YNFKEQ, per germline. This CDR3 is built from 17 residues. The CDR3 loop reads CASSQDHQGENTGELFF.

The CDR3 sequence is CASSESPYQETQYF. The chain recombines TRBV6-1 with TRBJ2-5. This CDR3 has 14 amino acids. Germline CDR1 MNHNS, CDR2 SASEGT.

This chain links TRBV7-9 with TRBJ2-1; TCRdb lists TRBD2, though no DNA is available to test this call. The V gene's germline CDR1 is SEHNR and CDR2 FQNEAQ (reference sequence). The CDR3 is 14 amino acids. The CDR3: CASTGMGTNNEQFF.

The rearrangement joins TRBV6-5 to TRBJ1-2. This CDR3 comprises 13 residues. CDR1 is MNHEY and CDR2 is SVGAGI in the germline V gene. The CDR3 loop is CASRKVGGEGYTF.

The V and J genes are TRBV10-2 and TRBJ1-1; TCRdb's D call, TRBD1, is unchecked because there is no DNA. The CDR3 has 13 amino acids. Germline CDR1 is WSHSY and CDR2 is SAAADI. CDR3 region: CASSTGGDTEAFF.

The genes are TRBV7-2 and TRBJ2-1; TCRdb outputs TRBD1, but without DNA this stays unchecked. Germline loops: CDR1 SGHTA, CDR2 FQGNSA. The CDR3 sequence is 14 residues long. Here the CDR3 reads CATAGASSYNEQFF.